This TCR beta chain originates from a study of CD8 T cells in ankylosing spondylitis. General observations from the study: There were earlier reports of some motif variants in reactive arthritis synovial fluid and blood. A TCR beta motif made of fewer than ten highly homologous variants seemed typical of ankylosing spondylitis blood. Reportedly, matched ankylosing spondylitis synovial fluid was significantly enriched for disease-linked clones.

Scientists made TCR beta libraries using quantitative 5'-RACE with molecular barcodes. TCRdb reprocessed the 5' RACE reads via MiXCR and lists one record per CDR3 protein. The table shows 250,000 to 350,000 distinct CDR3 sequences, with around 20% occurring only once. V dropped 6 bases and J dropped 0 bases, with 15 bases sitting between them. Germline CDR1 DFQATT, CDR2 SNEGSKA (reference sequence). This CDR3 contains 15 residues. On this clonotype: Its antigen is unidentified.

The TCR sequence derives from a male donor with ankylosing spondylitis or in good health (not recorded which). This chain connects TRBV20-1 to TRBJ2-1, with D possibly matching TRBD1 (6 bases). Sequencing used blood, either unsorted or a sorted T cell fraction (not recorded which). The DNA for the CDR3 is TGCAGTGCCAACCACAGGGAGAGCTCCTACAATGAGCAGTTCTTC. It specifies CSANHRESSYNEQFF.